This passage covers 5 T cell receptor beta chains from one sample sequenced in a study of identical twins. Via MiXCR, TCRdb re-called the 5' RACE reads, giving one row per CDR3 protein. The data hold a few hundred thousand distinct CDR3 sequences, with under 20% observed a single time. Sequenced input: naive T cells sorted from blood. These TCRs come from a man aged 50 to 59 in good health.

This chain's CDR3 is CSARLAGTFEQYF. The CDR3 coding sequence is TGCAGCGCCCGACTAGCGGGCACCTTCGAGCAGTACTTC. This sequence joins TRBV29-1 and TRBJ2-7, with 10 bases fitting TRBD2. V gave up 7 bases and J gave up 6 bases; unmatched junction bases: 9. The CDR3 length is 13 residues. Germline values: CDR1 SQVTM, CDR2 ANQGSEA.

The chain uses TRBV20-1 and TRBJ2-7; D is undetermined. The CDR3 is made up of 13 amino acids. The V gene's germline CDR1 is DFQATT and CDR2 SNEGSKA (reference sequence). Trimming removed 3 bases at V and 0 bases at J, with 9 bases between. The DNA for the CDR3 is TGCAGTGCTAGTCGAGGCAGCTCCTACGAGCAGTACTTC. It translates to CSASRGSSYEQYF.

This clonotype appeared a few times. The chain recombines TRBV5-5 with TRBJ2-1; D call uncertain. In germline, CDR1 is SGHKS, CDR2 YYEKEE (reference sequence). CDR3 size: 13 residues. Trimming took off 5 bases at V and 1 base at J, with 7 bases between the two ends. The CDR3 DNA reads TGTGCCAGCAGTTTCGCTTCCTACAATGAGCAGTTCTTC. Protein: CASSFASYNEQFF.

This clonotype has a handful of counts. The CDR3 DNA is TGTGCCAGCAGCCCGGGGACGCTGTCACCCCTCCACTTT. Translated, it gives CASSPGTLSPLHF. The chain is built from TRBV7-2 and TRBJ1-6; TRBD1 might be the D (5 bases). V dropped 5 bases and J dropped 10 bases, with 12 bases sitting between them. Per germline, CDR1 SGHTA and CDR2 FQGNSA. This CDR3 has 13 amino acids.

This clonotype appeared many times. V usage is TRBV6-2 or TRBV6-3 and J usage is TRBJ2-5; 7 nucleotides match TRBD2. V gave up 6 bases and J gave up 5 bases; unmatched junction bases: 12. CDR3 length: 15 amino acids. Germline CDR1 MNHEY, CDR2 SVGEGT. CDR3 amino acids: CASRGAGGSAETQYF. CDR3 sequence (DNA): TGTGCCAGCAGGGGAGCGGGCGGGAGTGCGGAGACCCAGTACTTC.